This TCR beta chain emerged from a study of control samples from healthy donors and cancer patients. The CDR3 runs 16 residues. Germline CDR1 is MNHNS and CDR2 is SASEGT. With 1 base removed from V and 1 base from J, the gap between germline ends came to 10 bases. TCRdb's copy holds only in-frame clones and misses some; the assay was immunoSEQ multiplex PCR. The sample carries more than 95,000 clones, 80% to 90% recorded once. The sequenced material came from PBMCs. The chain joins TRBV6-1 to TRBJ2-2; D is undetermined. This TCR derives from a woman between 45 and 60 years old with colorectal cancer. CDR3 DNA sequence: TGTGCCAGCAGTGAAGGTTGGGGAAGGAACACCGGGGAGCTGTTTTTT. Translation gives CASSEGWGRNTGELFF.